This T cell receptor beta chain was recovered during a study of CD8 T cells in ankylosing spondylitis. Study findings and constraints: There was a TCR beta motif, made of eight highly homologous variants, that appeared characteristic of ankylosing spondylitis blood. Reportedly, matched ankylosing spondylitis synovial fluid was significantly enriched for disease-linked clones.

This CDR3 has 15 residues. Losses at the gene ends were 5 bases for V and 4 bases for J; bases not matched to a gene: 5. Germline-derived CDR1 and CDR2 are MNHNS and SASEGT. TCRdb used MiXCR to reprocess the 5' RACE reads, holding one entry per CDR3 protein. The sample has a few hundred thousand distinct CDR3 sequences; approximately 17% are singletons. As regards this clonotype: Its antigen is not identified.

The TCR comes from a male donor with ankylosing spondylitis. The sequencing input was blood, either unsorted or a sorted T cell fraction (not recorded which). J is TRBJ2-1 and V is TRBV6-1; 10 positions agree with TRBD2. Here the CDR3 DNA reads TGTGCCAGCAGTAAACTAGCGGGACCTTACAATGAGCAGTTCTTC. It codes for CASSKLAGPYNEQFF.